This T cell receptor (beta chain) was obtained from a study of a mutant IDH1 vaccine in newly diagnosed glioma. Across the study: Eight vaccinations reached patients in weeks 1, 3, 5, 7, 11, 15, 19 and 23. Treated patients showed a male proportion of approximately 62%, a female proportion of roughly 38%, and a mean age of around 39 years. Earlier care involved radiotherapy, temozolomide, or both, and the majority received both. Onset of vaccination occurred 4-6 weeks following radiotherapy alone, or with temozolomide cycles.

A remark on this clone: Its cognate antigen is unknown.

This table comes from immunoSEQ multiplex PCR, and its TCRdb copy is limited to in-frame clones, with some not included. The sample records about 54,000 clones, around 81% being singletons. As for time point: week 5, during vaccination. Each dose of the vaccine consisted of 300 ug of mutant IDH1 20-mer peptide, with topical imiquimod. This specimen was PBMCs, taken from a glioma patient whose treatment included an IDH1 peptide vaccine. This TCR was sampled from a man in his thirties or forties with glioma.

Written as DNA, the CDR3 is TGTGCCATCAGTGAGTCGGGGCACGGCACAGATACGCAGTATTTT. Its protein product is CAISESGHGTDTQYF. The gene calls are TRBV10-3 and TRBJ2-3; TRBD1 might be the D (5 bases). This CDR3 comprises 15 residues. The germline gives CDR1 ENHRY, CDR2 SYGVKD. Trimming removed 0 bases at V and 1 base at J, with 8 bases between.